This T cell receptor beta chain was sequenced in a study of blood T cell repertoires in COVID-19. Study-wide context: The study drew acute and convalescent COVID-19 samples from the United States, Italy and Spain. Nucleic acid was either cDNA or gDNA, and it came from T cells, B-cell-depleted T cells, or PBMCs.

In the original analysis: How many nucleated cells were present was estimated from reference gene primer amplification. Profiling relied on immunoSEQ multiplex PCR, and the TCRdb table lists in-frame clones only, not all of them. V, J and clone size are those of that table, while D and trimming were read from the DNA. The sample yields 30,000 to 40,000 clones, about four fifths seen once. This clone was counted only a few times. There are 14 residues in the CDR3. Trimming cost V 10 bases and J 3 bases; bases outside gene matches: 9. Germline loops: CDR1 ENHRY, CDR2 SYGVKD. The source material was peripheral blood. The chain is built from TRBV10-3 and TRBJ1-5, with 7 bases lining up with TRBD1. The source of this sequence is an elderly man with active or convalescent COVID-19. The CDR3 here is CATWTGGANQPQHF. The CDR3, as DNA: TGTGCCACTTGGACAGGCGGCGCCAATCAGCCCCAGCATTTT.